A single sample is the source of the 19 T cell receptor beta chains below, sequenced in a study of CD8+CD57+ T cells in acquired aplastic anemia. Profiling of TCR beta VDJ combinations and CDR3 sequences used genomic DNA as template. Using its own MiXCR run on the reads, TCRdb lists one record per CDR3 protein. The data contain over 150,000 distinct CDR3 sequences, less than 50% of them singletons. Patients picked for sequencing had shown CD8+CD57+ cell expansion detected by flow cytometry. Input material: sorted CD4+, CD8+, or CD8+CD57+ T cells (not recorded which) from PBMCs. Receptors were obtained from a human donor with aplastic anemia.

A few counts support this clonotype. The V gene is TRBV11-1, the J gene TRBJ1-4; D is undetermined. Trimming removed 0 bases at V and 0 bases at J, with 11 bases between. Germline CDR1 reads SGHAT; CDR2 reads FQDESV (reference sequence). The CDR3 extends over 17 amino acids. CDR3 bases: TGTGCCAGCAGCTTAGCGCTGGGTACCGCAACTAATGAAAAACTGTTTTTT. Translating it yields CASSLALGTATNEKLFF.

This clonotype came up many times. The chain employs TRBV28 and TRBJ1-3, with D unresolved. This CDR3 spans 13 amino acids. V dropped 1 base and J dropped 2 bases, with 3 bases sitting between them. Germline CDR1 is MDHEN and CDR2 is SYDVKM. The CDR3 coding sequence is TGTGCCAGCAGTTTATCACCTGGAAACACCATATATTTT. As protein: CASSLSPGNTIYF.

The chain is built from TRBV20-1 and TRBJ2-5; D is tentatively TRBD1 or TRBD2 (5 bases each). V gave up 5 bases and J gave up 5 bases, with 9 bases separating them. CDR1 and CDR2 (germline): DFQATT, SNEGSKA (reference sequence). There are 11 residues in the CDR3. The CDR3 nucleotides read TGCAGTGCTGGGTGGGGGGAGACCCAGTACTTC. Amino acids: CSAGWGETQYF.

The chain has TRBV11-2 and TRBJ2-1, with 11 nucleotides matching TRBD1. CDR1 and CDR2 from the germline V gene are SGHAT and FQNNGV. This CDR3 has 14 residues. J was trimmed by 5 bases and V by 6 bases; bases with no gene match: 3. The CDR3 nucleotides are TGTGCCAGCAGGGGACAGGGGGTTGACAATGAGCAGTTCTTC. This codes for CASRGQGVDNEQFF.

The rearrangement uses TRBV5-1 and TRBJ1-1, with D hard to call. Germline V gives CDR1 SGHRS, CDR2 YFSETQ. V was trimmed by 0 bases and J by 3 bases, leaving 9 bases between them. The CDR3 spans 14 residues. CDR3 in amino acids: CASSLERSYTEAFF. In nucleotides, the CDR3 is TGCGCCAGCAGCTTGGAAAGGTCTTACACTGAAGCTTTCTTT.

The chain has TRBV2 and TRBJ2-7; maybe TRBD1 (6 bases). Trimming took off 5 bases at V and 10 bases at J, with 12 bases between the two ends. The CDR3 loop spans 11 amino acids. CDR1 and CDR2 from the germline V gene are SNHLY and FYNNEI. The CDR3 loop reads CASSSTGSQYF. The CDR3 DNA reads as TGTGCCAGCAGTTCCACAGGGTCCCAGTACTTC.

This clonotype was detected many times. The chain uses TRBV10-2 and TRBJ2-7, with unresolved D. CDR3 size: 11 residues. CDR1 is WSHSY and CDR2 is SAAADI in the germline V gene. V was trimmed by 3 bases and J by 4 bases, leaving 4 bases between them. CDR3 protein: CASSEMYEQYF. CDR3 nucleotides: TGCGCCAGCAGTGAAATGTACGAGCAGTACTTC.

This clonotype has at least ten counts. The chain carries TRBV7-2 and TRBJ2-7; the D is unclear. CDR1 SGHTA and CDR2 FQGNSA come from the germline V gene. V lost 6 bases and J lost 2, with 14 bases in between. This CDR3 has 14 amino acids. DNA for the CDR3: TGTGCCAGCAGGAAGGGTCCTGACACCTACGAGCAGTACTTC. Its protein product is CASRKGPDTYEQYF.

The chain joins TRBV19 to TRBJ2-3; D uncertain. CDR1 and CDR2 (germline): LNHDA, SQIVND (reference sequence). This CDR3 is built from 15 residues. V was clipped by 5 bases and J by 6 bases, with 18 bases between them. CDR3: CASSPLASLGDTQYF. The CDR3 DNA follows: TGTGCCAGTAGTCCCCTGGCCTCCCTCGGGGATACGCAGTATTTT.

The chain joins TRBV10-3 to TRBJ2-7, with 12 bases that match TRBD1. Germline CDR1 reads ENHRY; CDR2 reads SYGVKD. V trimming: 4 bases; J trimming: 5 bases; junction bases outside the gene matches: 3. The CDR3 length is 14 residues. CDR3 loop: CAISGGTGGNEQYF. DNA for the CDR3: TGTGCCATCAGTGGTGGGACAGGGGGCAACGAGCAGTACTTC.

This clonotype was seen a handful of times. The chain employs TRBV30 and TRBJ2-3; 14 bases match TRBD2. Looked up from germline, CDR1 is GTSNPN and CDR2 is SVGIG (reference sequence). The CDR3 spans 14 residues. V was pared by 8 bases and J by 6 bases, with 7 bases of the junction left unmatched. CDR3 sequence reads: CARGTSGGGDTQYF. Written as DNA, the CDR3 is TGTGCCCGCGGGACTAGCGGGGGCGGCGATACGCAGTATTTT.

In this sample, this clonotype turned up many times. In DNA, the CDR3 is TGTGCCAGCAGCTTAGGGCAGGGGGACTACAATGAGCAGTTCTTC. Translation gives CASSLGQGDYNEQFF. The rearrangement joins TRBV7-6 to TRBJ2-1, with 7 bases aligning to TRBD1. The CDR3 has 15 residues. V lost 1 base, J lost 3 bases, and 3 bases stayed unmatched. Germline CDR1 reads SGHVS; CDR2 reads FNYEAQ.

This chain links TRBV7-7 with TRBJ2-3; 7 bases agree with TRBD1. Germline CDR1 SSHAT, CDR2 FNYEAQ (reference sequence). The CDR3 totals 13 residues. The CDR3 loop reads CATRQRQGHTQYF. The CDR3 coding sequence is TGTGCTACCCGACAAAGACAGGGACATACGCAGTATTTT.

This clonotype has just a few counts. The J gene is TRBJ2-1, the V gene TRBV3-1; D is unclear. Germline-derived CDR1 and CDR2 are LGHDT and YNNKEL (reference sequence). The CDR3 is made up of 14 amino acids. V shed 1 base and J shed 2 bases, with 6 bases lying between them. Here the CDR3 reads CASSQGTTYNEQFF. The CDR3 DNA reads TGTGCCAGCAGCCAAGGTACCACCTACAATGAGCAGTTCTTC.

The CDR3 bases are TGTGCCAGCAGCCCAACCGGGACAGCCAGGAACACTGAAGCTTTCTTT. Translated, it gives CASSPTGTARNTEAFF. V is TRBV11-1 and J is TRBJ1-1; 7 nucleotides match TRBD1. This CDR3 comprises 16 residues. The V segment lost 5 bases and the J segment 1 base; nucleotides outside the gene matches: 10. Germline CDR1 is SGHAT and CDR2 is FQDESV (reference sequence).

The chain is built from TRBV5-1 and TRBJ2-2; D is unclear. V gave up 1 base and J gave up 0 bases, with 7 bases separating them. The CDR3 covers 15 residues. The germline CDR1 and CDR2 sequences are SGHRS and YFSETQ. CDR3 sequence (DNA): TGCGCCAGCAGCTTGTCCATAGCGAACACCGGGGAGCTGTTTTTT. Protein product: CASSLSIANTGELFF.

In nucleotides, the CDR3 is TGTGCCAGTAGTTTAAACATTGGACCCGATAATTCACCCCTCCACTTT. As protein: CASSLNIGPDNSPLHF. The rearrangement joins TRBV19 to TRBJ1-6; unclear D gene. The CDR3 has 16 amino acids. The germline V and J ends were trimmed by 5 bases and 5 bases, with 16 bases remaining between them. CDR1 is LNHDA, CDR2 SQIVND, per germline (reference sequence). The complete variable domain, with remaining parts taken from reference TRBV19 and TRBJ1-6, reads DGGITQSPKYLFRKEGQNVTLSCEQNLNHDAMYWYRQDPGQGLRLIYYSQIVNDFQKGDIAEGYSVSREKKESFPLTVTSAQKNPTAFYLCASSLNIGPDNSPLHFGNGTRLTVT.

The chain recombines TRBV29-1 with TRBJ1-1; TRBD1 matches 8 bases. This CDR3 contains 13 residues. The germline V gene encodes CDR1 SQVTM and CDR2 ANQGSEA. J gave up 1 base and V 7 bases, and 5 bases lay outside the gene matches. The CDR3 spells CSATDRANTEAFF. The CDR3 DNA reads TGCAGCGCCACGGACAGGGCGAACACTGAAGCTTTCTTT.

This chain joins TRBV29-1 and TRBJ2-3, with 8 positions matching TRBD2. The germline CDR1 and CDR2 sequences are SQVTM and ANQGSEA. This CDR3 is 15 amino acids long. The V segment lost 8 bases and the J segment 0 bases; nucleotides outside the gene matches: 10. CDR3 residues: CSLAGYGTSTDTQYF. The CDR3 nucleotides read TGCAGCTTAGCGGGGTATGGAACTAGCACAGATACGCAGTATTTT.